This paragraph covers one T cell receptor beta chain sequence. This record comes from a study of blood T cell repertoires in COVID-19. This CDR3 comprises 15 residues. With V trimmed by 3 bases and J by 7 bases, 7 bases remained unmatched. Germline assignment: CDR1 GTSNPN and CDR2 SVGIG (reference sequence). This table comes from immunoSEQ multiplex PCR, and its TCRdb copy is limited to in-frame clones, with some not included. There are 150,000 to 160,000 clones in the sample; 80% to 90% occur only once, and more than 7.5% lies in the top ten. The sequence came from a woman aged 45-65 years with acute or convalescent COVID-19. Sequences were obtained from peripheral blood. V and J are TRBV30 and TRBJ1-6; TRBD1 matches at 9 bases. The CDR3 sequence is CAWSPGQGSNSPLHF. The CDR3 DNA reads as TGTGCCTGGAGCCCGGGACAGGGATCGAATTCACCCCTCCACTTT. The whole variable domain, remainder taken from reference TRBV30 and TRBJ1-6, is SQTIHQWPATLVQPVGSPLSLECTVEGTSNPNLYWYRQAAGRGLQLLFYSVGIGQISSEVPQNLSASRPQDRQFILSSKKLLLSDSGFYLCAWSPGQGSNSPLHFGNGTRLTVT.